The 12 T cell receptor beta chains given below trace back to one sample, sequenced in a study of T-cell reconstitution after alpha-beta-depleted transplantation in children. For TCRbeta, the library was prepared with unique molecular identifiers. TCRdb reanalysed the PCR reads using MiXCR and keeps one entry per CDR3 protein. The repertoire holds roughly 180,000 distinct CDR3 sequences, with 11% as singletons. The sample here was PBMCs, taken before TCRalphabeta/CD19-depleted stem cell transplant. Every receptor here comes from a boy younger than 10 with acute myeloid leukemia, due to receive a stem cell transplant.

This clonotype was seen ten or more times. The chain combines TRBV12-3 or TRBV12-4 with TRBJ1-2; a weak D match, TRBD1 (6 bases). This CDR3 contains 14 residues. Deletions cut 3 bases from V and 6 bases from J, with 14 bases between. DNA of the CDR3: TGTGCCAGCAGTTTTGAGGGGGGATTCGATGGCTACACCTTC. It encodes CASSFEGGFDGYTF.

This clonotype was detected ten times or more. The rearrangement links TRBV5-1 to TRBJ2-1, with D uncertain. CDR1 SGHRS and CDR2 YFSETQ come from the germline V gene. Trimming stripped 3 bases from V and 0 bases from J, with 7 bases between. This CDR3 is built from 14 residues. This CDR3 is CASSSPPSYNEQFF. CDR3 bases: TGCGCCAGCAGCTCACCCCCCTCCTACAATGAGCAGTTCTTC.

The table lists this clonotype with many counts. The genes are TRBV7-3 and TRBJ2-1; 16 bases fit TRBD2. The germline gives CDR1 SGHTA, CDR2 FQGTGA. After removal of 5 bases from V and 7 bases from J, the junction contained 11 bases not matched to a gene. CDR3 length: 18 residues. The CDR3 coding sequence is TGTGCCAGCAGCCTATACTCCGGGACTAGCGGGGGGGCTAATGAGCAGTTCTTC. Amino acid sequence: CASSLYSGTSGGANEQFF.

This clonotype came up many times. The V call is TRBV7-2, the J call TRBJ1-2, with D perhaps matching TRBD1 (5 bases). Germline CDR1 reads SGHTA; CDR2 reads FQGNSA. Trimming stripped 5 bases from V and 4 bases from J, with 20 bases between. The CDR3 extends over 16 amino acids. The CDR3 sequence: CASSPEVSPGTYGYTF. DNA for the CDR3: TGTGCCAGCAGCCCCGAGGTGTCGCCGGGGACCTATGGCTACACCTTC.

This clonotype was observed many times. This rearrangement joins TRBV20-1 to TRBJ1-2; weak D call: TRBD1 (6 bases). Trimming left V 4 bases short and J 7 bases short, with 22 bases between. CDR1 is DFQATT, CDR2 SNEGSKA, per germline (reference sequence). The CDR3 spans 15 residues. The CDR3 bases are TGCAGTGCTACCCTAAGGGGGATGGGCCTACTTGGCTACACCTTC. Encoded protein: CSATLRGMGLLGYTF.

This clonotype was detected ten times or more. This chain links TRBV6-1 with TRBJ2-6, with D possibly being TRBD1 (5 bases). CDR1 is MNHNS and CDR2 is SASEGT in the germline V gene. Deletions cut 6 bases from V and 4 bases from J, with 13 bases between. CDR3 size: 15 residues. In DNA, the CDR3 is TGTGCCAGCAGAGAAAGGGGATCCGGGGCCAACGTCCTGACTTTC. This gives the protein CASRERGSGANVLTF.

In this sample, this clonotype turned up many times. Germline and junction disagree at one end, which may indicate a read error. This sequence joins TRBV7-3 and TRBJ1-4; 7 positions match TRBD1. The germline V gene has CDR1 SGHTA and CDR2 FQGTGA. This CDR3 spans 15 amino acids. CDR3 sequence reads: CASRLKDRNREKLFF. The DNA for the CDR3 is TGTGCCAGCAGATTAAAGGACAGGAATCGAGAAAAACTGTTTTTT.

Ten or more counts support this clonotype. In DNA form, the CDR3 reads TGTGCCAGCAGCCACCTGACTAGCGGGGGGACTAACACCGGGGAGCTGTTTTTT. Protein product: CASSHLTSGGTNTGELFF. This chain connects TRBV21-1 to TRBJ2-2; TRBD2 is the table's D call and was not checked against the DNA. TRBV21-1 is a pseudogene locus. CDR3 length equals 18 residues.

This clonotype has ten or more counts. This chain connects TRBV20-1 to TRBJ2-1, with 9 bases matching TRBD1. This CDR3 spans 12 amino acids. Losses at the gene ends were 7 bases for V and 8 bases for J; bases not matched to a gene: 6. Germline CDR1 and CDR2: DFQATT and SNEGSKA (reference sequence). The CDR3, as DNA: TGCAGTGGGACAGGGGAAGGCGATGAGCAGTTCTTC. Its protein is CSGTGEGDEQFF.

The V and J genes are TRBV7-9 and TRBJ1-2; tentative D call: TRBD1 (6 bases). The CDR3 is 13 residues long. In germline, CDR1 is SEHNR, CDR2 FQNEAQ (reference sequence). With 5 bases removed from V and 7 bases from J, the gap between germline ends came to 14 bases. CDR3 in amino acids: CASSPGGGAGYTF. In DNA, the CDR3 is TGTGCCAGCAGCCCCGGGGGGGGGGCTGGCTACACCTTC.

This sequence joins TRBV20-1 and TRBJ2-1; D unresolved. Between the trimmed V and J ends, which lost 0 bases and 7 bases, there was a span of 16 bases. Germline assignment: CDR1 DFQATT and CDR2 SNEGSKA (reference sequence). The CDR3 has 15 residues. The CDR3 DNA is TGCAGTGCTAGAGATCTCGGATACATAGGGAATGAGCAGTTCTTC. Translation gives CSARDLGYIGNEQFF.

This clonotype has ten or more counts. The chain carries TRBV7-7 and TRBJ2-7, with D perhaps matching TRBD1 (6 bases). Per germline, CDR1 SSHAT and CDR2 FNYEAQ (reference sequence). The CDR3 runs 15 residues. This CDR3 is CASSLPDRLNYEQYV. The CDR3 bases are TGTGCTAGCAGCCTACCGGACAGATTAAACTACGAGCAGTACGTC.